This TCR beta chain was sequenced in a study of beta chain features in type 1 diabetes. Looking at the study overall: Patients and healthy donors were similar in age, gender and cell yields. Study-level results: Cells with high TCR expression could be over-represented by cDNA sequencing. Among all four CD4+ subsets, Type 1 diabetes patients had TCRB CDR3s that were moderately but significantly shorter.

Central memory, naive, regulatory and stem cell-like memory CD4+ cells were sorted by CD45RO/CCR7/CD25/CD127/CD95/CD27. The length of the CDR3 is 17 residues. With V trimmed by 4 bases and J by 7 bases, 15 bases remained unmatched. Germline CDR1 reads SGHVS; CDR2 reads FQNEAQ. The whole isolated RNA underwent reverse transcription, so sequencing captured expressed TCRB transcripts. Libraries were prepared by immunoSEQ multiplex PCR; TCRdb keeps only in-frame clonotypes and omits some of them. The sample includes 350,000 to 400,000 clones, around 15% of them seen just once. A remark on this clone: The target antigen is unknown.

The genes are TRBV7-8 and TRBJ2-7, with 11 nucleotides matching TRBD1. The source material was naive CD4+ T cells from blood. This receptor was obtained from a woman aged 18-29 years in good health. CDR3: CASSSTSGQGAVREQYF. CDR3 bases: TGTGCCAGCAGCTCCACATCAGGACAGGGGGCAGTGAGGGAGCAGTACTTC.